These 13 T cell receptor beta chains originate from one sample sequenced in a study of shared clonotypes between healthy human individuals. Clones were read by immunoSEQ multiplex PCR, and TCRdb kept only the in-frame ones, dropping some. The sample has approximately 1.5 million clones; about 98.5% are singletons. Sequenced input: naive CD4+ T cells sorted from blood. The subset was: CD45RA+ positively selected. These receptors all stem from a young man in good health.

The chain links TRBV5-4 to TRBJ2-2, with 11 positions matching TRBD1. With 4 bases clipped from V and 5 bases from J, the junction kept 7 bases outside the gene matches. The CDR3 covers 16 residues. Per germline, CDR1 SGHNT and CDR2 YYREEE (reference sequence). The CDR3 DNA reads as TGTGCCAGCAGCACGAGGACAGGGGGCAGGACCGGGGAGCTGTTTTTT. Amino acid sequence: CASSTRTGGRTGELFF.

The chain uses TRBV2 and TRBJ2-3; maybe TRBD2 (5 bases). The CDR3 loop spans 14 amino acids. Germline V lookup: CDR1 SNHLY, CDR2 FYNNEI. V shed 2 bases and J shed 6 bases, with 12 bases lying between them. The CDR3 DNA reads TGTGCCAGCAGTGAATGGACTCTAACTGATACGCAGTATTTT. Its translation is CASSEWTLTDTQYF.

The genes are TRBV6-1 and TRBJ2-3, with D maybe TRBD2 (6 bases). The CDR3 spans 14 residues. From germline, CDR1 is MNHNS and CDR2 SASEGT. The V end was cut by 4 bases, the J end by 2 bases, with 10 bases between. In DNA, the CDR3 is TGTGCCAGCAGTGGTGTAGCGGTCACAGATACGCAGTATTTT. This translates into CASSGVAVTDTQYF.

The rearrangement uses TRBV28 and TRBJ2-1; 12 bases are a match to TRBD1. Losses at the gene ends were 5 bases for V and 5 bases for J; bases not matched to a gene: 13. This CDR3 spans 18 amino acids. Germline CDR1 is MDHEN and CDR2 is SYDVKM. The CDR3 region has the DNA TGTGCCAGCAGTCGGGACAGGGGGCTTCTCGGCTTCAACAATGAGCAGTTCTTC. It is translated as CASSRDRGLLGFNNEQFF.

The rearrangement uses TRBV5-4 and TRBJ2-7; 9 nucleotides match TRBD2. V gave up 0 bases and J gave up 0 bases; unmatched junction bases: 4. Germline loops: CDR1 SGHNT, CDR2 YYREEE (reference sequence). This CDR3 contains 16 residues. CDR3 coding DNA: TGTGCCAGCAGCTTGGATGGTAGCGGGAGCTCCTACGAGCAGTACTTC. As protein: CASSLDGSGSSYEQYF.

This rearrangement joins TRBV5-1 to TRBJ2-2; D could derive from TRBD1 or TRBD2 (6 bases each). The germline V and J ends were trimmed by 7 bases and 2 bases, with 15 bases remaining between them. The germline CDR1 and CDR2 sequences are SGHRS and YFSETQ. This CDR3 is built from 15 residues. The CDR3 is CASSWRGKNTGELFF. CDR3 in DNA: TGCGCCAGCTCCTGGAGGGGGAAAAACACCGGGGAGCTGTTTTTT. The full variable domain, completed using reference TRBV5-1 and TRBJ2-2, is KAGVTQTPRYLIKTRGQQVTLSCSPISGHRSVSWYQQTPGQGLQFLFEYFSETQRNKGNFPGRFSGRQFSNSRSEMNVSTLELGDSALYLCASSWRGKNTGELFFGEGSRLTVL.

The CDR3 region is CSLRLNTEAFF. The CDR3 DNA follows: TGCAGCCTTAGGTTGAACACTGAAGCTTTCTTT. This chain links TRBV20-1 with TRBJ1-1; no definite D call. This CDR3 has 11 residues. Germline assignment: CDR1 DFQATT and CDR2 SNEGSKA (reference sequence).

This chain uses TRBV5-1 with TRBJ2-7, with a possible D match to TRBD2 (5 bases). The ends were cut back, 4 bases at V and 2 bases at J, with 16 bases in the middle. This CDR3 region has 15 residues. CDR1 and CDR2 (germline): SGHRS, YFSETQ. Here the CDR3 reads CASSPPGSVTYEQYF. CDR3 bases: TGCGCCAGCAGCCCGCCGGGTAGCGTGACCTACGAGCAGTACTTC.

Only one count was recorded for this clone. CDR3 amino acids: CASSYVPGTNQPQHF. DNA for the CDR3: TGTGCCAGCAGTTACGTCCCGGGCACCAATCAGCCCCAGCATTTT. The genes are TRBV6-6 and TRBJ1-5; D gene unclear. The germline V gene has CDR1 MNHNY and CDR2 SVGAGI (reference sequence). Trimming cost V 2 bases and J 3 bases, with 11 bases left between them. The CDR3 runs to 15 residues.

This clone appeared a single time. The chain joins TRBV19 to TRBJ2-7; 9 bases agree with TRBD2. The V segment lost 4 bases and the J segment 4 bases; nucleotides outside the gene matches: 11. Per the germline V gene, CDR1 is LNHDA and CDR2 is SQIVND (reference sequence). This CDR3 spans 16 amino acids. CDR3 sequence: CASSTGGSGRAYEQYF. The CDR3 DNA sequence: TGTGCCAGTAGTACCGGGGGTAGCGGGAGAGCTTACGAGCAGTACTTC.

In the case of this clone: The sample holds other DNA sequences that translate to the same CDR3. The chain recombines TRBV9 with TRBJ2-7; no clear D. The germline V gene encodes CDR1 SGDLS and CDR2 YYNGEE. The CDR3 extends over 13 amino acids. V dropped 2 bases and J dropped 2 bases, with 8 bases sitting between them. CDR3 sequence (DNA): TGTGCCAGCAGCGTTGGGGTGACCTACGAGCAGTACTTC. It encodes CASSVGVTYEQYF.

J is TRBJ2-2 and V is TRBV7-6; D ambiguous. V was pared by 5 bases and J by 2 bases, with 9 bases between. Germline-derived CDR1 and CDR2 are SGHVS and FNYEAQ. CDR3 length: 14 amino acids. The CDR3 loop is CASSSITNTGELFF. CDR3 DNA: TGTGCCAGCAGCAGCATAACCAACACCGGGGAGCTGTTTTTT.

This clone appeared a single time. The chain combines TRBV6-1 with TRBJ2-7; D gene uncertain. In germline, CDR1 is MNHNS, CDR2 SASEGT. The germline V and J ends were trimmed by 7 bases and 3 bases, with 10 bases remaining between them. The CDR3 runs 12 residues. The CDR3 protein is CASTHGHYEQYF. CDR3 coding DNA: TGTGCCAGCACCCATGGTCACTACGAGCAGTACTTC.